This entry concerns a single T cell receptor beta chain. Unmatched junction bases numbered 2, after V lost 0 bases and J lost 0 bases. The germline V gene has CDR1 LGHNA and CDR2 YNFKEQ. The length of the CDR3 is 16 residues. The data stem from a study of blood T cell repertoires in COVID-19. The overall study: Researchers got acute and convalescent COVID-19 samples from the United States, Italy and Spain.

Data came from immunoSEQ multiplex PCR; TCRdb stores just in-frame clones and leaves some out. The data show about 140,000 clones, around nine tenths seen once. The sequence was collected from a human donor in a cohort sampled during active COVID-19. The chain combines TRBV4-2 with TRBJ2-1; 7 bases agree with TRBD1. Sequenced sample: peripheral blood. CDR3 loop: CASSQEDRSSYNEQFF. The CDR3, as DNA: TGTGCCAGCAGCCAAGAGGACAGGTCCTCCTACAATGAGCAGTTCTTC.